This passage covers 11 T cell receptor beta chains from one sample sequenced in a study of tumor-infiltrating lymphocytes in localized non-small cell lung cancer. Libraries were prepared by immunoSEQ multiplex PCR; TCRdb keeps only in-frame clonotypes and omits some of them. The sample consists of 25,000 to 35,000 clones, 70% to 90% of them appearing once. The sample consisted of lung tumor tissue. The origin of the receptors is a human donor with non-small cell lung cancer.

The J gene is TRBJ1-1, the V gene TRBV5-6; tentative D call: TRBD1 (5 bases). The ends were cut back, 0 bases at V and 3 bases at J, with 6 bases in the middle. CDR3 length: 13 residues. CDR1 and CDR2 (germline): SGHDT, YYEEEE. The CDR3 DNA sequence: TGTGCCAGCAGCTTGGGGGGGGACACTGAAGCTTTCTTT. Translated, it gives CASSLGGDTEAFF.

The rearrangement uses TRBV5-1 and TRBJ2-5; 11 bases map to TRBD2. The J segment lost 7 bases and the V segment lost 4 bases, leaving 12 bases of the junction unmatched. The CDR3 spans 16 residues. Germline V gene lookup returns CDR1 SGHRS and CDR2 YFSETQ. Here the CDR3 DNA reads TGCGCCAGCAGCCCCGGGGGTAGCGGGGGGGCGACGACCCAGTACTTC. Translated, it gives CASSPGGSGGATTQYF.

The J gene is TRBJ2-1, the V gene TRBV4-3; D is uncertain. Trimming pared 6 bases from V and 0 bases from J, leaving 12 bases between. The germline V gene encodes CDR1 LGHNA and CDR2 YSLEER. The CDR3 is 15 residues long. The CDR3 DNA reads as TGCGCCAGCAGAGTAGACGGAAGCTCCTACAATGAGCAGTTCTTC. Amino acids: CASRVDGSSYNEQFF.

The chain combines TRBV5-6 with TRBJ2-5; no reliable D call. The CDR3 is 13 residues long. Trimming took 4 bases from V and 1 from J, leaving 8 bases between them. Germline V lookup: CDR1 SGHDT, CDR2 YYEEEE. In DNA, the CDR3 is TGTGCCAGCAGCCCGTCTAGCCAAGAGACCCAGTACTTC. Amino acid sequence: CASSPSSQETQYF.

In this sample, this clone turned up once. This chain connects TRBV6-1 to TRBJ2-5; D unresolved. This CDR3 is 13 amino acids long. Trimming shortened V by 3 bases and J by 5 bases, and 10 bases separated the two germline ends. CDR1 MNHNS and CDR2 SASEGT come from the germline V gene. In nucleotides, the CDR3 is TGTGCCAGCAGTGAGAGCCTTCCGGAGACCCAGTACTTC. Translation gives CASSESLPETQYF.

The chain carries TRBV4-3 and TRBJ1-5; TRBD1 is a possible D gene (5 bases). V gave up 1 base and J gave up 7 bases, with 14 bases separating them. This CDR3 comprises 15 residues. Germline-derived CDR1 and CDR2 are LGHNA and YSLEER. In DNA, the CDR3 is TGCGCCAGCAGCCAAGTCTTAGGGGCGCGGCAGCCCCAGCATTTT. Protein sequence: CASSQVLGARQPQHF.

This chain joins TRBV4-3 and TRBJ1-1; the D gene is possibly TRBD1 (6 bases). This CDR3 comprises 16 residues. V lost 0 bases and J 7 bases, leaving 18 bases between the germline ends. The germline V gene has CDR1 LGHNA and CDR2 YSLEER. CDR3 loop: CASSQDVIGGSDEAFF. CDR3 nucleotides: TGCGCCAGCAGCCAAGATGTCATCGGGGGCTCTGATGAAGCTTTCTTT.

The V and J genes are TRBV5-4 and TRBJ2-6; tentatively, D is TRBD1 (6 bases). In germline, CDR1 is SGHNT, CDR2 YYREEE (reference sequence). CDR3 size: 15 residues. Trimming pared 4 bases from V and 1 base from J, leaving 9 bases between. Written as DNA, the CDR3 is TGTGCCAGCAGCGTGGACAGTTCTGGGGCCAACGTCCTGACTTTC. It yields the protein CASSVDSSGANVLTF.

V gene TRBV11-2 combines with J gene TRBJ2-7; 7 positions match TRBD2. The CDR3 is 17 amino acids. The germline CDR1 and CDR2 sequences are SGHAT and FQNNGV. Trimming at V came to 4 bases and at J to 0 bases, leaving 12 bases not matched to a gene. The CDR3 nucleotides read TGTGCCAGCAGCTCCCGGGGGAGGGAGACGAGCTCCTACGAGCAGTACTTC. Its protein product is CASSSRGRETSSYEQYF.

V gene TRBV5-4 combines with J gene TRBJ1-5; 7 bases align to TRBD1. The CDR3 runs 13 residues. The junction had 1 base not matched to a gene; V was cut back by 3 bases and J by 4 bases. The germline CDR1 and CDR2 sequences are SGHNT and YYREEE (reference sequence). This CDR3 is CASSSDRNQPQHF. The CDR3 region has the DNA TGTGCCAGCAGCTCGGACAGGAATCAGCCCCAGCATTTT.

The rearrangement joins TRBV9 to TRBJ1-6, with 7 nucleotides matching TRBD1. V dropped 3 bases and J dropped 8; count of bases not matched to a gene: 5. The germline CDR1 and CDR2 sequences are SGDLS and YYNGEE. CDR3 length: 14 amino acids. The DNA for the CDR3 is TGTGCCAGCAGCGCGGGACAGTCTCATTCACCCCTCCACTTT. It translates to CASSAGQSHSPLHF. Full variable domain (missing parts from reference TRBV9 and TRBJ1-6): DSGVTQTPKHLITATGQRVTLRCSPRSGDLSVYWYQQSLDQGLQFLIQYYNGEERAKGNILERFSAQQFPDLHSELNLSSLELGDSALYFCASSAGQSHSPLHFGNGTRLTVT.